Below are 4 T cell receptor beta chains sequenced from a single sample in a study of cytomegalovirus exposure and HLA in healthy donors. The PCR had 60 Vbeta and 13 Jbeta primers. TCRdb's table, derived via immunoSEQ multiplex PCR, lists solely in-frame clones and lacks some. The table shows 120,000 to 150,000 clones, with roughly 87% occurring only once. The sample consisted of PBMCs. These receptors came from a woman in her forties in good health and CMV-seronegative.

This rearrangement joins TRBV6-5 to TRBJ1-1; 7 nucleotides agree with TRBD1. Germline CDR1 reads MNHEY; CDR2 reads SVGAGI. The CDR3 is 11 residues long. After removal of 6 bases from V and 10 bases from J, the junction contained 5 bases not matched to a gene. CDR3 DNA: TGTGCCAGCAGCCCTAGGGACAGAGCTTTCTTT. It codes for CASSPRDRAFF.

This chain joins TRBV6-5 and TRBJ1-2, with 9 bases fitting TRBD1. Germline V gene data show CDR1 as MNHEY and CDR2 as SVGAGI. The J segment lost 3 bases and the V segment lost 8 bases, leaving 1 base of the junction unmatched. CDR3 size: 12 residues. The CDR3 spells CASGTGYYGYTF. The CDR3 DNA is TGTGCCAGCGGGACAGGGTACTATGGCTACACCTTC.

The CDR3 is CASALAGGSYEQYF. As DNA, the CDR3 is TGTGCCAGCGCCTTGGCGGGAGGCTCCTACGAGCAGTACTTC. The rearrangement uses TRBV28 and TRBJ2-7, with 8 bases identical to TRBD2. With 8 bases clipped from V and 0 bases from J, the junction kept 6 bases outside the gene matches. Germline CDR1 is MDHEN and CDR2 is SYDVKM. The CDR3 totals 14 residues.

In this sample, this clone turned up a few times. The J gene is TRBJ2-1, the V gene TRBV7-9; 7 positions match TRBD2. The V segment lost 5 bases and the J segment 3 bases; nucleotides outside the gene matches: 7. Per the germline V gene, CDR1 is SEHNR and CDR2 is FQNEAQ (reference sequence). The CDR3 length is 15 residues. The CDR3 DNA follows: TGTGCCAGCAGCCTCCCCGGACTAGTCTACAATGAGCAGTTCTTC. This codes for CASSLPGLVYNEQFF. The full variable domain, its missing parts supplied by reference TRBV7-9 and TRBJ2-1, is DTGVSQNPRHKITKRGQNVTFRCDPISEHNRLYWYRQTLGQGPEFLTYFQNEAQLEKSRLLSDRFSAERPKGSFSTLEIQRTEQGDSAMYLCASSLPGLVYNEQFFGPGTRLTVL.